The sequence of this T cell receptor beta chain was determined in a study of T cells after yellow fever vaccination. 5'RACE template switching added a universal primer site and UMIs to TCR cDNA. TCRdb analysed the 5' RACE reads with MiXCR anew, one entry per CDR3 protein. The sample lists just under 600,000 distinct CDR3 sequences, about 14% occurring once. This clonotype was detected a few times. Its antigen is unidentified. Germline V gene sequence: CDR1 SGHNT, CDR2 YENEEA. Deletions cut 5 bases from V and 5 bases from J, with 20 bases between. This CDR3 spans 16 amino acids. Overall study results and limits: It was a weaker secondary response, yet one that peaked faster, at day 5 versus 15.

The starting material was PBMCs, obtained on the day of the yellow fever booster vaccination. V is TRBV11-3 and J is TRBJ2-3; TRBD2 is a possible D gene (6 bases). This TCR was recovered from a man aged 30 to 39 who received the YFV17D yellow fever vaccine. In DNA, the CDR3 is TGTGCCAGCAGCCTCCGAGGAGGGGCTCCTAAAGATACGCAGTATTTT. Translated, it gives CASSLRGGAPKDTQYF.